Each of the 26 T cell receptor beta chains below was sequenced from the same sample in a study of cytomegalovirus exposure and HLA in healthy donors. PCR amplification relied on 60 Vbeta primers (plus 13 Jbeta primers). Generated by immunoSEQ multiplex PCR, the TCRdb table keeps only in-frame clones and is missing some. The sample has over 150,000 clones, 80% to 85% seen once. Sequenced material: PBMCs. The receptors were sampled from a girl aged 2-10 years in good health and CMV-seropositive.

The chain employs TRBV6-6 and TRBJ2-3; possible D gene TRBD2, 6 bases. This CDR3 has 14 residues. CDR1 is MNHNY, CDR2 SVGAGI, per germline (reference sequence). Trimming shortened V by 8 bases and J by 4 bases, and 16 bases separated the two germline ends. Written as DNA, the CDR3 is TGTGCCAGCCCTTGGCGGGACCCCCCAGATACGCAGTATTTT. Translated, it gives CASPWRDPPDTQYF.

This clone came up once. The gene calls are TRBV23-1 and TRBJ2-7, with a tentative D call TRBD2 (7 bases). TRBV23-1 is identified as an open reading frame with a role that is uncertain. V shed 10 bases and J shed 10 bases, with 23 bases lying between them. The CDR3 extends over 13 amino acids. CDR3: CATKGGERLVQYF. CDR3 nucleotide sequence: TGCGCCACCAAGGGGGGGGAGCGCTTGGTCCAGTACTTC.

V is TRBV28 and J is TRBJ1-5; TRBD1 aligns across 10 bases. The germline V gene has CDR1 MDHEN and CDR2 SYDVKM. The CDR3 is 15 residues long. The V segment lost 2 bases and the J segment 5 bases; nucleotides outside the gene matches: 3. The CDR3 DNA follows: TGTGCCAGCAGTTTAGGGGACAGGGGTTATCAGCCCCAGCATTTT. This sequence encodes CASSLGDRGYQPQHF.

The chain combines TRBV5-6 with TRBJ1-5; 7 positions match TRBD1. Germline V gene data show CDR1 as SGHDT and CDR2 as YYEEEE. Unmatched junction bases numbered 6, after V lost 0 bases and J lost 0 bases. The CDR3 is made up of 17 amino acids. Written as DNA, the CDR3 is TGTGCCAGCAGCTTGGGACAGGGTCCCTATAGCAATCAGCCCCAGCATTTT. It encodes CASSLGQGPYSNQPQHF.

The rearrangement uses TRBV5-1 and TRBJ2-3; a weak D match, TRBD2 (6 bases). Germline V gene sequence: CDR1 SGHRS, CDR2 YFSETQ. This CDR3 region has 15 residues. V dropped 3 bases and J dropped 8 bases, with 19 bases sitting between them. The CDR3 DNA is TGCGCCAGCAGCTCGGGGGACGTCGGGTTAGGTACGCAGTATTTT. Translating gives CASSSGDVGLGTQYF.

The gene calls are TRBV30 and TRBJ2-7, with D possibly matching TRBD2 (5 bases). Germline CDR1 and CDR2: GTSNPN and SVGIG (reference sequence). Trimming took 0 bases from V and 11 from J, leaving 14 bases between them. CDR3 length equals 12 residues. This chain's CDR3 is CAWSVRGYGKYF. DNA for the CDR3: TGTGCCTGGAGTGTACGGGGTTATGGAAAGTACTTC.

The chain is built from TRBV13 and TRBJ2-1, with 9 nucleotides matching TRBD2. J gave up 7 bases and V 2 bases, and 6 bases lay outside the gene matches. The length of the CDR3 is 15 residues. Looked up from germline, CDR1 is PRHDT and CDR2 is FYEKMQ (reference sequence). In DNA form, the CDR3 reads TGTGCCAGCAGCTTATTAGCGGGAGTGTTTAATGAGCAGTTCTTC. The encoded protein is CASSLLAGVFNEQFF. Full variable domain (remainder filled in from reference TRBV13 and TRBJ2-1): AAGVIQSPRHLIKEKRETATLKCYPIPRHDTVYWYQQGPGQDPQFLISFYEKMQSDKGSIPDRFSAQQFSDYHSELNMSSLELGDSALYFCASSLLAGVFNEQFFGPGTRLTVL.

The chain couples TRBV5-1 to TRBJ2-2, with 7 nucleotides matching TRBD1. Germline V gene lookup returns CDR1 SGHRS and CDR2 YFSETQ. The CDR3 sequence is 17 residues long. The J segment lost 1 base and the V segment lost 1 base, leaving 7 bases of the junction unmatched. DNA of the CDR3: TGCGCCAGCAGCTTGATCGCCGGGACAGAGAACACCGGGGAGCTGTTTTTT. Translation: CASSLIAGTENTGELFF.

This rearrangement joins TRBV7-9 to TRBJ2-1, with TRBD1 matching 8 bases. V lost 2 bases, J lost 0 bases, and 3 bases stayed unmatched. CDR3 length equals 16 residues. The germline V gene encodes CDR1 SEHNR and CDR2 FQNEAQ (reference sequence). CDR3 sequence (DNA): TGTGCCAGCAGCTTAAGGGACAGGAGCTCCTACAATGAGCAGTTCTTC. It yields the protein CASSLRDRSSYNEQFF. The variable domain in full, completed from reference TRBV7-9 and TRBJ2-1, reads DTGVSQNPRHKITKRGQNVTFRCDPISEHNRLYWYRQTLGQGPEFLTYFQNEAQLEKSRLLSDRFSAERPKGSFSTLEIQRTEQGDSAMYLCASSLRDRSSYNEQFFGPGTRLTVL.

The rearrangement joins TRBV28 to TRBJ2-2; D is perhaps TRBD2 (5 bases). The V gene's germline CDR1 is MDHEN and CDR2 SYDVKM. There are 12 residues in the CDR3. The germline V and J ends were trimmed by 8 bases and 5 bases, with 9 bases remaining between them. CDR3 sequence reads: CASGSWTGELFF. The CDR3 DNA is TGTGCCAGCGGGAGTTGGACCGGGGAGCTGTTTTTT.

The gene calls are TRBV30 and TRBJ1-1; D perhaps matches TRBD1 (5 bases). This CDR3 contains 15 residues. Per germline, CDR1 GTSNPN and CDR2 SVGIG (reference sequence). With 3 bases removed from V and 1 base from J, the gap between germline ends came to 15 bases. The CDR3 reads CAWSAKGPPNTEAFF. CDR3 DNA: TGTGCCTGGAGCGCTAAGGGGCCGCCGAACACTGAAGCTTTCTTT.

This chain links TRBV27 with TRBJ2-1, with 8 bases fitting TRBD2. The CDR3 is made up of 17 amino acids. Germline V CDR1 and CDR2: MNHEY, SMNVEV (reference sequence). V shed 5 bases and J 5 bases; nucleotides not matched to a gene: 14. The DNA of the CDR3 is TGTGCCAGCAGTCCTCGGGGGGAGCGGGAGTACGACAATGAGCAGTTCTTC. Translating it yields CASSPRGEREYDNEQFF.

The chain carries TRBV28 and TRBJ1-5; TRBD1 matches at 7 bases. Germline CDR1 is MDHEN and CDR2 is SYDVKM. The CDR3 consists of 15 residues. Losses at the gene ends were 2 bases for V and 4 bases for J; bases not matched to a gene: 5. The CDR3 bases are TGTGCCAGCAGTTTAGTAGGGGACAGAAATCAGCCCCAGCATTTT. Translating it yields CASSLVGDRNQPQHF.

V gene TRBV6-6 combines with J gene TRBJ2-5, with 7 bases matching TRBD2. The V gene's germline CDR1 is MNHNY and CDR2 SVGAGI (reference sequence). The ends lost 5 bases at V and 4 bases at J; junction bases unmatched: 7. This CDR3 has 14 amino acids. CDR3 sequence (DNA): TGTGCCAGCAGTCCCGGAGTAGCGGGAGAGACCCAGTACTTC. Its translation: CASSPGVAGETQYF.

The gene calls are TRBV2 and TRBJ2-2, with TRBD2 matching 13 bases. V lost 5 bases to trimming and J lost 5 bases; unmatched junction nucleotides: 17. Germline V gene sequence: CDR1 SNHLY, CDR2 FYNNEI. The CDR3 spans 20 residues. DNA for the CDR3: TGTGCCAGCAGTAAATCCCGGACTAGCGGGAGAGTCAAACCAACCGGGGAGCTGTTTTTT. Its translation: CASSKSRTSGRVKPTGELFF.

This clone was observed once. CDR3 DNA sequence: TGTGCCACCAGCACAACCCCGGACTACACTGAAAAACTGTTTTTT. Protein product: CATSTTPDYTEKLFF. The chain combines TRBV15 with TRBJ1-4, with no clear D. V was trimmed by 4 bases and J by 7 bases, leaving 16 bases between them. The length of the CDR3 is 15 residues. CDR1 and CDR2 from the germline V gene are LNHNV and YYDKDF (reference sequence).

The chain has TRBV27 and TRBJ2-5; a weak D match, TRBD2 (6 bases). Germline CDR1 and CDR2: MNHEY and SMNVEV (reference sequence). V was clipped by 5 bases and J by 7 bases, with 17 bases between them. CDR3 length: 14 residues. CDR3 sequence: CASSPRDWWRTQYF. The DNA for the CDR3 is TGTGCCAGCAGTCCCCGGGACTGGTGGCGGACCCAGTACTTC.

This chain uses TRBV7-9 with TRBJ1-1, with D possibly TRBD1 on 6 matching bases. The CDR3 has 11 amino acids. The germline CDR1 and CDR2 sequences are SEHNR and FQNEAQ (reference sequence). V was shortened by 5 bases and J by 11 bases, with 12 bases between the two germline ends. The CDR3 nucleotides read TGTGCCAGCAGCCTTGGACAGATGGCTTTCTTT. This gives the protein CASSLGQMAFF.

This clone has a single count. The J gene is TRBJ2-7, the V gene TRBV28, with D possibly TRBD1 on 5 matching bases. Germline CDR1 and CDR2: MDHEN and SYDVKM. CDR3 length: 15 residues. Between the trimmed V and J ends, which lost 6 bases and 5 bases, there was a span of 20 bases. CDR3 nucleotides: TGTGCCAGCAGATCCCCCGTTCCTCCCAGGGACGAGCAGTACTTC. Its protein product is CASRSPVPPRDEQYF.

The gene calls are TRBV29-1 and TRBJ2-3; 8 bases line up with TRBD2. Trimming at V came to 5 bases and at J to 5 bases, leaving 9 bases not matched to a gene. Germline CDR1 SQVTM, CDR2 ANQGSEA. This CDR3 is built from 14 residues. The CDR3 sequence: CSVLGAGVGDTQYF. The CDR3 bases are TGCAGCGTTTTGGGAGCGGGAGTCGGAGATACGCAGTATTTT.

This chain joins TRBV4-2 and TRBJ1-2; the D is unclear. Trimming stripped 0 bases from V and 4 bases from J, with 18 bases between. This CDR3 comprises 17 residues. CDR1 and CDR2 from the germline V gene are LGHNA and YNFKEQ. CDR3 nucleotide sequence: TGTGCCAGCAGCCAAGACTCCCTGATATCGTCGGGCTATGGCTACACCTTC. This codes for CASSQDSLISSGYGYTF.

This clone was found once. The chain links TRBV6-6 to TRBJ1-4; 9 bases fit TRBD1. CDR1 is MNHNY, CDR2 SVGAGI, per germline (reference sequence). V lost 2 bases, J lost 5 bases, and 0 bases stayed unmatched. There are 14 residues in the CDR3. The CDR3 DNA follows: TGTGCCAGCAGTTACGGGACAGGGAATGAAAAACTGTTTTTT. Protein sequence: CASSYGTGNEKLFF.

V and J are TRBV30 and TRBJ1-1; D not certain. V dropped 4 bases and J dropped 0 bases, with 9 bases sitting between them. The germline V gene encodes CDR1 GTSNPN and CDR2 SVGIG (reference sequence). The CDR3 covers 13 residues. In nucleotides, the CDR3 is TGTGCCTGGATGGAGAGCCTGAACACTGAAGCTTTCTTT. Residues: CAWMESLNTEAFF.

This clone was seen just once. The chain is built from TRBV6-6 and TRBJ2-3; D is undetermined. CDR1 is MNHNY and CDR2 is SVGAGI in the germline V gene (reference sequence). V lost 2 bases, J lost 4 bases, and 4 bases lay in between. The CDR3 is 12 residues long. The CDR3: CASSYPADTQYF. CDR3 nucleotides: TGTGCCAGCAGTTACCCTGCAGATACGCAGTATTTT.

This sequence joins TRBV5-1 and TRBJ1-1, with D hard to call. This CDR3 is built from 15 residues. Germline-derived CDR1 and CDR2 are SGHRS and YFSETQ. The V and J ends lost 1 base and 0 bases respectively, with 10 bases between them. CDR3 in DNA: TGCGCCAGCAGCTTGTCCGCAGATTTGAACACTGAAGCTTTCTTT. Translating it yields CASSLSADLNTEAFF.

The chain joins TRBV14 to TRBJ1-2, with a tentative D call TRBD1 (6 bases). The V gene's germline CDR1 is SGHDN and CDR2 FVKESK. The V end was cut by 4 bases, the J end by 0 bases, with 15 bases between. This CDR3 is 16 amino acids long. CDR3 DNA: TGTGCCAGCAGCCTCGGGGGGGGCCCGGCTAACTATGGCTACACCTTC. This codes for CASSLGGGPANYGYTF.